The rows below give T cell receptor beta chains drawn from one sample of a study of T cells in Graves' hyperthyroidism and ophthalmopathy. TCRdb processed the multiplex PCR reads anew with MiXCR; each CDR3 protein has one entry. Here the sample spans 550,000 to 600,000 distinct CDR3 sequences, approximately 15% being singletons. Sequenced material: blood. Receptors originate from a woman younger than 30 with Graves' ophthalmopathy. CDR3s include the opening cysteine and the closing phenylalanine or tryptophan. A D gene is named only where the DNA matches it firmly. Clone size is given for some rows only: seen once, a few or many times, or a class if the clone is expanded.

j_call v_call d_call clone_size cdr3_aa cdr3_nt
TRBJ1-5 TRBV6-2/TRBV6-3 - - CASSQPDDNQPQHF TGTGCCAGCAGCCAACCCGACGACAATCAGCCCCAGCATTTT
TRBJ2-5 TRBV7-8 TRBD2 - CASSRTKLIRALAGAVETQYF TGTGCCAGCAGCCGGACGAAGTTAATCAGGGCCCTAGCGGGAGCGGTGGAGACCCAGTACTTC
TRBJ1-1 TRBV5-5 - many CASSLGLQNTEAFF TGTGCCAGCAGCTTGGGACTGCAGAACACTGAAGCTTTCTTT
TRBJ1-4 TRBV3-1 - - CASKPIGVEEKLFF TGTGCCAGCAAGCCCATAGGGGTGGAAGAAAAACTGTTTTTT
TRBJ2-7 TRBV13 - many CASSPPLKAEQYF TGTGCCAGCAGCCCCCCCTTGAAAGCCGAGCAGTACTTC
TRBJ2-2 TRBV9 - many CASSVVSTSHTGELFF TGTGCCAGCAGCGTAGTCTCGACTAGTCACACCGGGGAGCTGTTTTTT
TRBJ1-5 TRBV7-2 - many CASSVRGGDQPQHF TGTGCCAGCAGCGTCCGCGGGGGGGATCAGCCCCAGCATTTT
TRBJ2-2 TRBV5-1 TRBD2 - CASSFSRTSANTGELFF TGCGCCAGCAGCTTTTCCCGGACTAGCGCTAACACCGGGGAGCTGTTTTTT
TRBJ2-1 TRBV18 - many CASSPLTGNNEQFF TGTGCCAGCTCACCACTCACAGGGAACAATGAGCAGTTCTTC
TRBJ1-1 TRBV12-3/TRBV12-4 - many CASSLLSRVRQNTEAFF TGTGCCAGCAGTTTACTCTCCCGGGTGCGGCAGAACACTGAAGCTTTCTTT
TRBJ1-2 TRBV6-1 TRBD1 - CASSPPLPGQGYGYTF TGTGCCAGCAGTCCACCGCTCCCGGGACAGGGCTATGGCTACACCTTC
TRBJ2-5 TRBV30 TRBD1 - CAGMPGQGPQETQYF TGTGCCGGAATGCCGGGACAGGGCCCCCAAGAGACCCAGTACTTC
TRBJ2-5 TRBV11-2 TRBD2 many CASSPLPSWTSGRGETQYF TGTGCCAGCAGCCCCCTCCCTTCCTGGACTAGCGGGAGGGGAGAGACCCAGTACTTC
TRBJ2-2 TRBV6-5 - many CASSYSSDGELFF TGTGCCAGCAGTTACTCAAGCGACGGGGAGCTGTTTTTT
TRBJ2-3 TRBV7-9 - many CASSYPLGHSSADTQYF TGTGCCAGCAGCTATCCCTTAGGGCATAGTAGTGCAGATACGCAGTATTTT
TRBJ1-5 TRBV24-1 - many CATSDPLTGAQHF TGTGCCACCAGTGATCCACTCACTGGAGCCCAGCATTTT
TRBJ2-2 TRBV19 - - CASSTRDTSVGELFF TGTGCCAGTAGTACACGGGACACGTCTGTCGGGGAGCTGTTTTTT
TRBJ1-5 TRBV4-3 - - CASSQDPVEQPQHF TGCGCCAGCAGCCAAGACCCGGTGGAACAGCCCCAGCATTTT
TRBJ2-2 TRBV12-3/TRBV12-4 - many CASIGHLNTGELFF TGTGCCAGCATCGGACATCTGAACACCGGGGAGCTGTTTTTT
TRBJ1-1 TRBV2 TRBD1 many CASSEQGQANTEAFF TGTGCCAGCAGTGAACAGGGACAGGCCAACACTGAAGCTTTCTTT
TRBJ2-7 TRBV20-1 TRBD2 - CSAKTQAGGGYEQYF TGCAGTGCTAAGACCCAAGCGGGAGGTGGCTACGAGCAGTACTTC
TRBJ2-3 TRBV7-8 TRBD1 many CASSLYRDRVSDTDTQYF TGTGCCAGCAGCTTATACCGGGACAGGGTCTCCGACACAGATACGCAGTATTTT
TRBJ1-1 TRBV4-1 - - CASSPPGEGDTEAFF TGCGCCAGCAGCCCCCCCGGGGAGGGAGATACTGAAGCTTTCTTT
TRBJ1-6 TRBV6-6 - few CASSYRERSPLHF TGTGCCAGCAGTTACAGGGAGCGTTCACCCCTCCACTTT
TRBJ2-2 TRBV28 TRBD1 many CASSASGTGFNTGELFF TGTGCCAGCAGTGCTTCCGGGACAGGTTTTAACACCGGGGAGCTGTTTTTT
TRBJ2-2 TRBV30 - few CARRSPNTGELFF TGCGCCCGTCGCAGCCCGAACACCGGGGAGCTGTTTTTT
TRBJ2-1 TRBV6-1 - many CASIPSRGEGNEQFF TGTGCCAGCATTCCCAGCCGGGGAGAGGGGAATGAGCAGTTCTTC
TRBJ2-7 TRBV20-1 - - CSARDRAPYEQYF TGCAGTGCTAGAGATCGGGCCCCCTACGAGCAGTACTTC
TRBJ2-7 TRBV5-1 - many CASSAGQSPYEQYF TGCGCCAGCAGCGCGGGACAGAGTCCCTACGAGCAGTACTTC
TRBJ2-5 TRBV5-4 TRBD2 - CASSLRTRVEETQYF TGTGCCAGCAGCCTACGGACTAGGGTAGAAGAGACCCAGTACTTC
TRBJ2-1 TRBV2 - - CASSEVAEYNEQFF TGTGCCAGCAGTGAAGTTGCAGAATACAATGAGCAGTTCTTC
TRBJ2-3 TRBV5-6 TRBD2 many CASSSPNLPTSGNSPSTDTQYF TGTGCCAGCAGCTCCCCGAATTTACCGACTAGCGGGAATTCCCCTAGCACAGATACGCAGTATTTT
TRBJ1-1 TRBV7-8 - few CASSLVQKIEAFF TGTGCCAGCAGCTTAGTCCAGAAGATTGAAGCTTTCTTT
TRBJ1-2 TRBV3-1 TRBD1 many CASSQDPTGELSGYTF TGTGCCAGCAGCCAAGATCCGACAGGGGAACTGAGTGGCTACACCTTC
TRBJ2-1 TRBV30 TRBD2 - CAWKREGNEQFF TGTGCCTGGAAAAGGGAGGGGAATGAGCAGTTCTTC
TRBJ2-2 TRBV20-1 TRBD2 few CSAMRGTGELFF TGCAGTGCTATGCGGGGGACCGGGGAGCTGTTTTTT
TRBJ1-1 TRBV5-1 - many CASSRDNGATEAFF TGCGCCAGCAGCCGGGACAACGGGGCCACTGAAGCTTTCTTT
TRBJ2-7 TRBV30 TRBD2 few CAWSIAAGGEQYF TGTGCCTGGAGTATCGCGGCGGGGGGCGAGCAGTACTTC
TRBJ2-5 TRBV28 TRBD1 many CASSPYLGQGRETQYF TGTGCCAGCAGTCCTTATTTAGGACAGGGAAGGGAGACCCAGTACTTC
TRBJ2-1 TRBV5-1 - many CASSLLTSPEQFF TGCGCCAGCAGCTTGCTAACTAGTCCTGAGCAGTTCTTC
TRBJ2-4 TRBV12-3/TRBV12-4 - many CASEGTAKNIQYF TGTGCCAGCGAAGGGACAGCCAAAAACATTCAGTACTTC
TRBJ2-7 TRBV28 - many CAHQGSLDEQYF TGTGCCCATCAAGGGTCCCTTGACGAGCAGTACTTC
TRBJ2-7 TRBV18 TRBD2 - CASSPTRLANPYEQYF TGTGCCAGCTCACCAACGCGACTAGCGAACCCCTACGAGCAGTACTTC
TRBJ2-1 TRBV7-9 TRBD2 - CAWLPGLAGVHEQFF TGTGCCTGGCTCCCGGGACTAGCGGGAGTCCATGAGCAGTTCTTC
TRBJ1-1 TRBV12-3/TRBV12-4 TRBD1 many CASRPSHRGFHTEAFF TGTGCCAGCAGACCCTCTCACAGGGGTTTCCACACTGAAGCTTTCTTT
TRBJ1-5 TRBV28 - many CATGRGTDQPQHF TGTGCCACCGGGAGGGGCACAGATCAGCCCCAGCATTTT
TRBJ2-1 TRBV12-3/TRBV12-4 - many CASSSQWGERYNEQFF TGTGCCAGCAGTTCTCAATGGGGAGAACGGTACAATGAGCAGTTCTTC
TRBJ2-3 TRBV27 - many CASSPLLVSTDTQYF TGTGCCAGCAGTCCCCTCCTTGTTAGCACAGATACGCAGTATTTT
TRBJ2-1 TRBV6-2/TRBV6-3 TRBD2 many CASSYLAGGSSYNEQFF TGTGCCAGCAGTTACCTAGCGGGAGGCAGCTCCTACAATGAGCAGTTCTTC
TRBJ2-3 TRBV7-9 - many CASSSLEGSTDTQYF TGTGCCAGCAGCTCACTAGAGGGGAGCACAGATACGCAGTATTTT
TRBJ1-5 TRBV2 TRBD1 - CASRRQGGQPQHF TGTGCCAGCAGGAGACAGGGTGGTCAGCCCCAGCATTTT
TRBJ1-2 TRBV5-1 TRBD1 - CASSTPGQGSHGYTF TGCGCCAGCAGCACCCCGGGACAGGGATCCCATGGCTACACCTTC
TRBJ1-2 TRBV10-3 - - CAISVYGRVDYGYTF TGTGCCATCAGTGTTTACGGGCGGGTGGACTATGGCTACACCTTC
TRBJ2-5 TRBV20-1 - many CSASSKETQYF TGCAGTGCTAGTTCCAAGGAGACCCAGTACTTC
TRBJ2-3 TRBV30 - many CAWSGGLHAQYF TGTGCCTGGAGTGGAGGCCTGCACGCGCAGTATTTT
TRBJ2-1 TRBV9 TRBD1 - CASSARQGAQGEQFF TGTGCCAGCAGCGCCCGACAGGGGGCGCAGGGTGAGCAGTTCTTC
TRBJ2-7 TRBV7-9 TRBD2 - CASSLRASGPYEQYF TGTGCCAGCAGCTTAAGGGCTAGCGGCCCCTACGAGCAGTACTTC